The sequence of this T cell receptor beta chain was determined in a study of blood T cells in healthy people across ages. Aged roughly 6 to 90, donors were systemically healthy Caucasians from Russia. CDR1 MNHEY and CDR2 SVGEGT come from the germline V gene. This CDR3 comprises 15 residues. V lost 2 bases and J lost 5, with 13 bases in between. With a J-beta primer mix and a sample-barcoded 5' primer, a second PCR ran about 7 to 11 cycles. TCRdb used MiXCR to reprocess the 5' RACE reads, holding one entry per CDR3 protein. In the table there are 1.4 million or so distinct CDR3 sequences, 35% to 45% of which are singletons. Notes on this clonotype: No antigen is known for it.

Study-level points and caveats: TCR beta diversity per million T cells fell roughly linearly with age.

The clonotype was recovered from a woman under 30 in good health. The chain combines TRBV6-2 or TRBV6-3 with TRBJ1-5; perhaps TRBD1 as D (5 bases). Specimen: blood. This CDR3 reads CASSYAYRDYQPQHF. DNA of the CDR3: TGTGCCAGCAGTTACGCGTATAGGGACTATCAGCCCCAGCATTTT.